This TCR beta chain was captured in a study of metastatic and nonmetastatic thyroid tumors. About the study: The authors compared repertoires across blood and tumor or nodule tissue from malignant and benign thyroid patients. Points from the study as a whole: Across blood and tumor, TCR beta diversity in malignant thyroid tumors was reportedly significantly higher than in benign nodules.

Treatment of any kind had been given to no patient before thyroid surgery. As for this clone: No antigen is known for it. Mismatch with germline at one junction end may stem from a read error.

Methods used by the authors: CDR3 differences across clinicopathological groups were used to build a distant-metastasis classifier for papillary thyroid cancer. TCRdb recomputed clones from the PCR reads via MiXCR. The V and J calls come from TCRdb's annotation, not from the publication. The sample carries under 30,000 clones, about 15% recorded once. The sequence was collected from a female donor with papillary thyroid cancer or a benign thyroid nodule (not recorded which). Some clones in this sample may be carry-over from other donors' samples. Input material: blood.

The CDR3 region has the DNA TGTACCAGCAGCGTCGGTACATGGGGCGCTTGGGAGACCCAGTACTTC. Translation gives CTSSVGTWGAWETQYF. The chain joins TRBV13 to TRBJ2-5, with a weak D call TRBD1 (5 bases). There are 16 residues in the CDR3. The germline V gene encodes CDR1 PRHDT and CDR2 FYEKMQ (reference sequence). Full variable domain (rest looked up from reference TRBV13 and TRBJ2-5): AAGVIQSPRHLIKEKRETATLKCYPIPRHDTVYWYQQGPGQDPQFLISFYEKMQSDKGSIPDRFSAQQFSDYHSELNMSSLELGDSALYFCTSSVGTWGAWETQYFGPGTRLLVL.